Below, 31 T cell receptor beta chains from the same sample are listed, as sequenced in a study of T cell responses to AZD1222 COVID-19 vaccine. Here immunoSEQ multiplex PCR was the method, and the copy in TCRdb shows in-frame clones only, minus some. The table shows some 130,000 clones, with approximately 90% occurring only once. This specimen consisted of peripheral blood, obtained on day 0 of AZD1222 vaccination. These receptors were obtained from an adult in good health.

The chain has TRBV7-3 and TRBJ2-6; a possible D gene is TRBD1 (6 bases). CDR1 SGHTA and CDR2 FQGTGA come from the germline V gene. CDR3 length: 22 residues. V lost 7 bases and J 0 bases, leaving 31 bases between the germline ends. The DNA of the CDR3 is TGTGCCAGCACCCTTGGATACGGGACCATAGGGGGAGCTGGCTCTGGGGCCAACGTCCTGACTTTC. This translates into CASTLGYGTIGGAGSGANVLTF.

The CDR3 region has the DNA TGTGCCAGCAGCCCCTACCCCCCGGGACAGGGCTATGGCTACACCTTC. It yields the protein CASSPYPPGQGYGYTF. This sequence joins TRBV13 and TRBJ1-2; 9 nucleotides line up with TRBD1. Germline lookup yields CDR1 PRHDT and CDR2 FYEKMQ (reference sequence). The junction had 11 bases not matched to a gene; V was cut back by 5 bases and J by 4 bases. CDR3 length equals 16 residues.

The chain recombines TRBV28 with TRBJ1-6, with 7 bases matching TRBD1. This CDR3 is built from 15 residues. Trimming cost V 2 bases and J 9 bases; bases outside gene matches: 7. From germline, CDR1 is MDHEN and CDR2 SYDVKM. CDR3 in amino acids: CASSLAGTEVSPLHF. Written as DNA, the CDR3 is TGTGCCAGCAGTTTAGCCGGGACAGAAGTTTCACCCCTCCACTTT.

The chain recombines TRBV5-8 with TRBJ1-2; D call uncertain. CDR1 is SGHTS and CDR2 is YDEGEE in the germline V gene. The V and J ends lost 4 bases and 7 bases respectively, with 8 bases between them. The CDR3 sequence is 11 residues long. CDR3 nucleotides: TGTGCCAGCAGCCAAGCGGGTGGCTACACCTTC. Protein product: CASSQAGGYTF.

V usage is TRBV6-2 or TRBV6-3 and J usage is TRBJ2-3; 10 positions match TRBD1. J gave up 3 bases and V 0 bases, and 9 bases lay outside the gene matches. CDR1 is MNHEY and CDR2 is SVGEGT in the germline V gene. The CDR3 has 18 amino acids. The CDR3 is CASSYSRLTGGRTDTQYF. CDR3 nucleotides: TGTGCCAGCAGTTACTCCCGACTGACAGGGGGCAGGACAGATACGCAGTATTTT.

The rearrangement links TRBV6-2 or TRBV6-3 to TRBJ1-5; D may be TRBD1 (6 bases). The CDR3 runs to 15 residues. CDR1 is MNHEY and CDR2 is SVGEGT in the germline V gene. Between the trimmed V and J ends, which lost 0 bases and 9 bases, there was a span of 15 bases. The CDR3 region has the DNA TGTGCCAGCAGTTACTCGGAGGGGGGGCTCGGGCCCCAGCATTTT. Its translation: CASSYSEGGLGPQHF.

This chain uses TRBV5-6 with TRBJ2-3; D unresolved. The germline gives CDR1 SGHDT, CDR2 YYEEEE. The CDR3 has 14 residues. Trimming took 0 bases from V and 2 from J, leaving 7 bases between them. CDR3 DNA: TGTGCCAGCAGCTTGGGTCCAGACACAGATACGCAGTATTTT. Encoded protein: CASSLGPDTDTQYF. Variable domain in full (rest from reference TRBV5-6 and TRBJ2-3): DAGVTQSPTHLIKTRGQQVTLRCSPKSGHDTVSWYQQALGQGPQFIFQYYEEEERQRGNFPDRFSGHQFPNYSSELNVNALLLGDSALYLCASSLGPDTDTQYFGPGTRLTVL.

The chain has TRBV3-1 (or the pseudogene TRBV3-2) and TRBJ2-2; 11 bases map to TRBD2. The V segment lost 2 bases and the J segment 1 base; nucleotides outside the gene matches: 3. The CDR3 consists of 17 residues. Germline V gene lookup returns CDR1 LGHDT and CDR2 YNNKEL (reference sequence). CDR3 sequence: CASSQPGLAENTGELFF. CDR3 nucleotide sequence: TGTGCCAGCAGCCAACCGGGACTAGCGGAGAACACCGGGGAGCTGTTTTTT.

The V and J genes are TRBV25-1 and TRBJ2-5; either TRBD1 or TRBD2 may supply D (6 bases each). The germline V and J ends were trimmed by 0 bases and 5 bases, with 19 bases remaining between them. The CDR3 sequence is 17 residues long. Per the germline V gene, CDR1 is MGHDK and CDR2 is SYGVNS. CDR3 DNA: TGTGCCAGCAGTGAATATAAGGTTGGGGGGCTGTGGGAGACCCAGTACTTC. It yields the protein CASSEYKVGGLWETQYF.

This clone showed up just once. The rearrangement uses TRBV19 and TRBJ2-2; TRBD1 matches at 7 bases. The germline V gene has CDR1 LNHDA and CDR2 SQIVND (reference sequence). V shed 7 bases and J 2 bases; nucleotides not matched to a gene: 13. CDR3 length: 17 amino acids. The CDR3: CASTPLLGTVNTGELFF. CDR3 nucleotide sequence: TGTGCCAGTACCCCCCTCCTCGGGACAGTAAACACCGGGGAGCTGTTTTTT.

The CDR3: CAIKGASSYNSPLHF. The DNA of the CDR3 is TGTGCCATAAAGGGGGCCAGCTCCTATAATTCACCCCTCCACTTT. The chain has TRBV6-5 and TRBJ1-6, with 7 bases identical to TRBD1. With V trimmed by 10 bases and J by 0 bases, 6 bases remained unmatched. This CDR3 spans 15 amino acids. CDR1 and CDR2 (germline): MNHEY, SVGAGI.

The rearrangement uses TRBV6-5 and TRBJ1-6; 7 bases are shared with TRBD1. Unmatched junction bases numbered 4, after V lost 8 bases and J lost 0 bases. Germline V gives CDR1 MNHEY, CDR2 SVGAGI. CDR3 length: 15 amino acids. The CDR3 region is CASGRQGSYNSPLHF. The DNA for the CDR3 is TGTGCCAGCGGGCGACAGGGCTCCTATAATTCACCCCTCCACTTT.

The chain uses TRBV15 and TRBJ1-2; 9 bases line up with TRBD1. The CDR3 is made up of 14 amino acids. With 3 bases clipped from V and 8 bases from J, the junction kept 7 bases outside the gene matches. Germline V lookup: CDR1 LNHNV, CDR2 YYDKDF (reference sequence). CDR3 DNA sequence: TGTGCCACCAGCAGGCAACAGGGGGCGGAAGGCTACACCTTC. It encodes CATSRQQGAEGYTF.

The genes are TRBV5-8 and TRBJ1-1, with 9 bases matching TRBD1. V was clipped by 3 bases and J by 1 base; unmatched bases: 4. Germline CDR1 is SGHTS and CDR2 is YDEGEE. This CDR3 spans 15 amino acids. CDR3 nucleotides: TGTGCCAGCAGCTCCAACAGGGGGCCGAACACTGAAGCTTTCTTT. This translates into CASSSNRGPNTEAFF.

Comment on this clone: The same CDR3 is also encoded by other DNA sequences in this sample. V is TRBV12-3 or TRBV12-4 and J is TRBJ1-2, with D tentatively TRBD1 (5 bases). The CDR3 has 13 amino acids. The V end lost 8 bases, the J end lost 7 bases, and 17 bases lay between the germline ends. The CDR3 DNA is TGTGCCAGCGGGAGACAGCCCTCGGGTGGCTACACCTTC. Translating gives CASGRQPSGGYTF.

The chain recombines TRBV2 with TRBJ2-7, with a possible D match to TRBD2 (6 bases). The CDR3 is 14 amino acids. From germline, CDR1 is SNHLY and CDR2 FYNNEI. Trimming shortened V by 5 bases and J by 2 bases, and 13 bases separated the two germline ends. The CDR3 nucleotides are TGTGCCAGCAGTCCGGTTGGGGAGGCCTACGAGCAGTACTTC. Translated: CASSPVGEAYEQYF.

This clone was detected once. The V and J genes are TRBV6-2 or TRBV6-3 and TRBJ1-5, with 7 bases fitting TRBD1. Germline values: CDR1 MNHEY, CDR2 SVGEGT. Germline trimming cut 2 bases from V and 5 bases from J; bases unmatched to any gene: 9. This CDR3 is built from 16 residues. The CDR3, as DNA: TGTGCCAGCAGTTACACGCTCGGAGGGGGCGATCAGCCCCAGCATTTT. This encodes CASSYTLGGGDQPQHF.

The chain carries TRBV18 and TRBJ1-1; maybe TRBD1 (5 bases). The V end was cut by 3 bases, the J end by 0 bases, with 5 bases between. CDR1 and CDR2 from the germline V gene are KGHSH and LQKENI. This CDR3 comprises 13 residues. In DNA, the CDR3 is TGTGCCAGCTCACCGGGGGTGAACACTGAAGCTTTCTTT. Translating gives CASSPGVNTEAFF.

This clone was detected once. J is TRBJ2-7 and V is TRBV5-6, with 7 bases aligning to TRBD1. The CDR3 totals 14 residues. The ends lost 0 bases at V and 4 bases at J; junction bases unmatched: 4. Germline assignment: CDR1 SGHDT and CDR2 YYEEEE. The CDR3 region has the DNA TGTGCCAGCAGCTTGGGTACAGGGGCGTACGAGCAGTACTTC. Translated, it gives CASSLGTGAYEQYF.

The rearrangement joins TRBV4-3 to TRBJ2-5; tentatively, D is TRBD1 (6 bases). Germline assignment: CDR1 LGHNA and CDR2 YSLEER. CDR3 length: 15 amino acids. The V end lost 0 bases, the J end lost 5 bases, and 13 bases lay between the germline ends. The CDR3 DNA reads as TGCGCCAGCAGCCAAGATTACAGGGTTACGGAGACCCAGTACTTC. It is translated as CASSQDYRVTETQYF.

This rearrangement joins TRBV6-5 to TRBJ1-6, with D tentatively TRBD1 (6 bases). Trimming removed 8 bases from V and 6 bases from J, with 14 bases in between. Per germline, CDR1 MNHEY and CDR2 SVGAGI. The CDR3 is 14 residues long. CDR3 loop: CASEGPRGNSPLHF. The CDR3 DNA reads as TGTGCCAGCGAAGGGCCCAGGGGTAATTCACCCCTCCACTTT.

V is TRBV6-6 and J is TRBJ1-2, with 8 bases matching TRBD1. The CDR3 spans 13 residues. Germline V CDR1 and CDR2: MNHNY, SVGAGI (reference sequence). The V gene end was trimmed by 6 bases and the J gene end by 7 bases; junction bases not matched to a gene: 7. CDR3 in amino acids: CASSPRTGFGYTF. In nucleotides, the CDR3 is TGTGCCAGCAGCCCCCGGACAGGGTTTGGCTACACCTTC.

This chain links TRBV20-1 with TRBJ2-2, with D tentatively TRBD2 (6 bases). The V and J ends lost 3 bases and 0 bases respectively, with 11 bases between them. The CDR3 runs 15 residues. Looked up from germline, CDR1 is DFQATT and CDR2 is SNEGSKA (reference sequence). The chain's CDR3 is CSASIGGPNTGELFF. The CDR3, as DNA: TGCAGTGCTAGTATTGGAGGGCCGAACACCGGGGAGCTGTTTTTT.

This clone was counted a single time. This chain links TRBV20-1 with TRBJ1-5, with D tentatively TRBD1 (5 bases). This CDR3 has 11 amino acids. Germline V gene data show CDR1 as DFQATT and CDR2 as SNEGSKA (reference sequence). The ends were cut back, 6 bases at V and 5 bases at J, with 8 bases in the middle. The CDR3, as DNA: TGCAGTGCGGGGGGTGATCAGCCCCAGCATTTT. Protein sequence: CSAGGDQPQHF.

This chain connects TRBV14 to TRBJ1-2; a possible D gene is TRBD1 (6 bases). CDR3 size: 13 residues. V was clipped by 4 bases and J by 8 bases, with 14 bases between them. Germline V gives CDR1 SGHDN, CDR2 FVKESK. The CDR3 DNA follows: TGTGCCAGCAGCCCCAGGACAGTCGGAGGCTACACCTTC. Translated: CASSPRTVGGYTF. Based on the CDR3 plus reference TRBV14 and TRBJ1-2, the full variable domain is EAGVTQFPSHSVIEKGQTVTLRCDPISGHDNLYWYRRVMGKEIKFLLHFVKESKQDESGMPNNRFLAERTGGTYSTLKVQPAELEDSGVYFCASSPRTVGGYTFGSGTRLTVV.

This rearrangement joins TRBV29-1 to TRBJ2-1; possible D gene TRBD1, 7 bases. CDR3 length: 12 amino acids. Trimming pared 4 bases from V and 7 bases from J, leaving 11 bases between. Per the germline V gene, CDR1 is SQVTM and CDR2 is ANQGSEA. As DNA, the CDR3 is TGCAGCGTTGCCAGGGGGAGGAATGAGCAGTTCTTC. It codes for CSVARGRNEQFF.

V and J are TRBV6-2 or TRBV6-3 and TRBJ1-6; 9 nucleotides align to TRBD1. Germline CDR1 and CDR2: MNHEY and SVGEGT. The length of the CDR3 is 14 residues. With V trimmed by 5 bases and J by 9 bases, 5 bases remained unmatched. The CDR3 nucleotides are TGTGCCAGCAGTACGGGACAGGGTGGTTCACCCCTCCACTTT. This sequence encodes CASSTGQGGSPLHF.

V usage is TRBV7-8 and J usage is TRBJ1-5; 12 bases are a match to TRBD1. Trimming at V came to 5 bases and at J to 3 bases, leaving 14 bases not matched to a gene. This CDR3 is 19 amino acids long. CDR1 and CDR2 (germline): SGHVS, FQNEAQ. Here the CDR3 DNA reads TGTGCCAGCAGCCGAACTACCGGGACAGGGGGCTACGACAATCAGCCCCAGCATTTT. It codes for CASSRTTGTGGYDNQPQHF.

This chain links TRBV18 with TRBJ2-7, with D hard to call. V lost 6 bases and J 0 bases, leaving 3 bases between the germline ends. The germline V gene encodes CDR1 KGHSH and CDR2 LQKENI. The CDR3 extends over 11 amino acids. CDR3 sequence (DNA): TGTGCCAGCTCCTTCTCCTACGAGCAGTACTTC. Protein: CASSFSYEQYF. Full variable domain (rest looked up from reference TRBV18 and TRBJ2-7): NAGVMQNPRHLVRRRGQEARLRCSPMKGHSHVYWYRQLPEEGLKFMVYLQKENIIDESGMPKERFSAEFPKEGPSILRIQQVVRGDSAAYFCASSFSYEQYFGPGTRLTVT.

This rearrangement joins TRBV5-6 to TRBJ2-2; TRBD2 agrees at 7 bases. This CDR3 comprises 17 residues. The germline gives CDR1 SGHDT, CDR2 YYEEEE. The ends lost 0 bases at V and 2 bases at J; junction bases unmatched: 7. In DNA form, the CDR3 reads TGTGCCAGCAGCTTGGTGGTCGGCGGGGGAAACACCGGGGAGCTGTTTTTT. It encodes CASSLVVGGGNTGELFF.

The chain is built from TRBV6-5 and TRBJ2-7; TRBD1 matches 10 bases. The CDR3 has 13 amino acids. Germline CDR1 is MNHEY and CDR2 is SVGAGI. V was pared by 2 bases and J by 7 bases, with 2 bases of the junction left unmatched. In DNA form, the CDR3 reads TGTGCCAGCAGTTACGGGACAGGGGTTGAGCAGTACTTC. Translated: CASSYGTGVEQYF.